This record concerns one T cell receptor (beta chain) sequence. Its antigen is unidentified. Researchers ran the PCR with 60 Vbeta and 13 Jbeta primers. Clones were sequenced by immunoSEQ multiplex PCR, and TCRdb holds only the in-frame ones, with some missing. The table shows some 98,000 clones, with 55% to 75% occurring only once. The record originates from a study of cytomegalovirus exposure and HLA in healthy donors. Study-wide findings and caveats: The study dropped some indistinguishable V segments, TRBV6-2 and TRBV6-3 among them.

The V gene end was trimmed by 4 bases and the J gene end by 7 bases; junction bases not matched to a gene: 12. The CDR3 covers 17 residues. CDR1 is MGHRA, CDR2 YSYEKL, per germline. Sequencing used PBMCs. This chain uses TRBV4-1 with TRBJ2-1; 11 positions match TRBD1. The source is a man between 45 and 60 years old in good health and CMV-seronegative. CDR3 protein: CASSRTSGTGGNNEQFF. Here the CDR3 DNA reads TGCGCCAGCAGCCGCACCTCCGGGACAGGGGGGAATAATGAGCAGTTCTTC.